Below, 28 T cell receptor beta chains from the same sample are listed, as sequenced in a study of blood T cell repertoires in COVID-19. The repertoire was sequenced with immunoSEQ multiplex PCR; TCRdb's copy has only in-frame clones and lacks some. The data hold a few hundred thousand clones, with around 84% observed a single time. Input material: PBMCs or T cells enriched from blood (not recorded which). The origin of the receptors is a man aged 30 to 45 with acute COVID-19.

This chain joins TRBV15 and TRBJ1-5; a weak D match, TRBD1 (5 bases). V was trimmed by 3 bases and J by 6 bases, leaving 15 bases between them. CDR3 length equals 15 residues. Germline CDR1 LNHNV, CDR2 YYDKDF (reference sequence). The CDR3 region has the DNA TGTGCCACCAGCAGGCAAAGGGTGGGGGGTCAGCCCCAGCATTTT. Protein: CATSRQRVGGQPQHF.

The V gene is TRBV18, the J gene TRBJ2-7; 7 bases align to TRBD2. Trimming at V came to 3 bases and at J to 4 bases, leaving 9 bases not matched to a gene. This CDR3 has 15 amino acids. Germline assignment: CDR1 KGHSH and CDR2 LQKENI. In DNA form, the CDR3 reads TGTGCCAGCTCACCGCACGGGACGGGGGGTTACGAGCAGTACGTC. Protein sequence: CASSPHGTGGYEQYV.

On this clone itself: One end of the junction varies from germline; a read error may be responsible. The chain has TRBV7-7 and TRBJ2-3; TRBD2 matches at 10 bases. The CDR3 has 16 amino acids. The V gene's germline CDR1 is SSHAT and CDR2 FNYEAQ (reference sequence). The CDR3 region has the DNA TGTGCTAGCAGCCTGGCGCTAGCGGGAGTTTCAGATACGCAGTATTTT. Translated: CASSLALAGVSDTQYF.

The rearrangement joins TRBV7-3 to TRBJ1-5; D uncertain. This CDR3 region has 15 residues. Germline-derived CDR1 and CDR2 are SGHTA and FQGTGA. The germline V and J ends were trimmed by 5 bases and 4 bases, with 15 bases remaining between them. The chain's CDR3 is CASSPQVGGNQPQHF. The CDR3 coding sequence is TGTGCCAGCAGCCCTCAAGTTGGCGGAAATCAGCCCCAGCATTTT.

CDR3 nucleotides: TGTGCAAGTCGCTTAAAAACGAGACTTAACACCGGGGAGCTGTTTTTT. Protein product: CASRLKTRLNTGELFF. V usage is TRBV12-2 and J usage is TRBJ2-2; the DNA was not compared with TRBD2, the D call given in the table. TRBV12-2 is deemed a pseudogene. This CDR3 is 16 amino acids long.

The chain carries TRBV9 and TRBJ2-7; 9 nucleotides agree with TRBD2. The CDR3 contains 18 residues. J lost 0 bases, V lost 9 bases, and 19 bases had no gene match. Germline V gene lookup returns CDR1 SGDLS and CDR2 YYNGEE. The CDR3 loop is CATPRSVAGVTGSYEQYV. The CDR3 nucleotides read TGTGCCACCCCGAGGTCGGTAGCGGGAGTAACGGGCTCCTACGAGCAGTACGTC.

The chain has TRBV5-6 and TRBJ2-7; D call uncertain. Trimming cost V 2 bases and J 7 bases, with 13 bases left between them. CDR1 and CDR2 (germline): SGHDT, YYEEEE. The CDR3 is 13 residues long. CDR3 sequence: CASSLRDLREQYV. Here the CDR3 DNA reads TGTGCCAGCAGCTTACGAGACCTGCGGGAGCAGTACGTC.

This chain's CDR3 is CSASPVFVPNEKLFF. The CDR3 coding sequence is TGCAGTGCTAGTCCTGTTTTCGTCCCCAATGAAAAACTGTTTTTT. This chain joins TRBV20-1 and TRBJ1-4; D is uncertain. The CDR3 totals 15 residues. Trimming cost V 3 bases and J 5 bases, with 16 bases left between them. Germline V gene sequence: CDR1 DFQATT, CDR2 SNEGSKA (reference sequence).

This rearrangement joins TRBV19 to TRBJ1-5, with D maybe TRBD1 (6 bases). Germline CDR1 reads LNHDA; CDR2 reads SQIVND (reference sequence). The CDR3 contains 15 residues. V was clipped by 4 bases and J by 7 bases, with 17 bases between them. CDR3 sequence (DNA): TGTGCCAGTAGTACCGGGGGGCAACGAGGGCAGCCCCAGCATTTT. Its translation: CASSTGGQRGQPQHF.

This chain joins TRBV29-1 and TRBJ1-1; 7 nucleotides line up with TRBD1. Germline assignment: CDR1 SQVTM and CDR2 ANQGSEA. The junction had 9 bases not matched to a gene; V was cut back by 4 bases and J by 4 bases. This CDR3 has 14 amino acids. CDR3 loop: CSVGGRGWITEAFF. As DNA, the CDR3 is TGCAGCGTTGGTGGCAGGGGGTGGATCACTGAAGCTTTCTTT.

A remark on this clone: A read error may account for a junction end that differs from germline. The rearrangement links TRBV5-1 to TRBJ1-2; 7 nucleotides align to TRBD1. The CDR3 runs 13 residues. Germline CDR1 and CDR2: SGHRS and YFSETQ. The CDR3 spells CASSAGQPNGYTF. The CDR3 DNA reads as TGTGCCAGCAGCGCGGGACAGCCCAATGGCTACACCTTC.

In DNA form, the CDR3 reads TGTGCCAGTAGTACCGGCGGATCCCATCGGGGCGAGCAGTACGTC. The encoded protein is CASSTGGSHRGEQYV. The V call is TRBV19, the J call TRBJ2-7, with D perhaps matching TRBD2 (5 bases). CDR3 length: 15 residues. Germline V gene sequence: CDR1 LNHDA, CDR2 SQIVND (reference sequence). Trimming pared 4 bases from V and 6 bases from J, leaving 19 bases between.

The rearrangement uses TRBV2 and TRBJ2-1, with D unclear. Trimming removed 3 bases from V and 7 bases from J, with 10 bases in between. The CDR3 sequence is 13 residues long. Germline V gene sequence: CDR1 SNHLY, CDR2 FYNNEI. The CDR3 DNA sequence: TGTGCCAGCAGTGACGACATAGGAAATGAGCAGTTCTTC. Residues: CASSDDIGNEQFF.

Only one count was recorded for this clone. The chain uses TRBV15 and TRBJ2-2; D remains unclear. Germline CDR1 and CDR2: LNHNV and YYDKDF (reference sequence). The CDR3 sequence is 14 residues long. V lost 1 base to trimming and J lost 7 bases, with 10 bases between them. The CDR3 region is CATSRASKLGELFF. The CDR3 nucleotides read TGTGCCACCAGCAGAGCCTCGAAACTCGGGGAGCTGTTTTTT.

This chain links TRBV6-5 with TRBJ1-2, with a tentative D call TRBD1 (6 bases). Trimming removed 0 bases at V and 7 bases at J, with 15 bases between. Germline V lookup: CDR1 MNHEY, CDR2 SVGAGI. The CDR3 sequence is 15 residues long. The CDR3 sequence is CASSYSRRGGSGYTF. In nucleotides, the CDR3 is TGTGCCAGCAGTTACTCCCGGCGGGGGGGCAGTGGCTACACCTTC.

V usage is TRBV19 and J usage is TRBJ2-1, with D perhaps matching TRBD1 (6 bases). Germline V gene lookup returns CDR1 LNHDA and CDR2 SQIVND (reference sequence). CDR3 length: 13 amino acids. V shed 9 bases and J shed 9 bases, with 18 bases lying between them. CDR3 region: CASTRDTPGEQFF. The DNA for the CDR3 is TGTGCCAGCACCCGGGACACCCCTGGTGAGCAGTTCTTC.

V usage is TRBV11-2 and J usage is TRBJ2-1; 7 bases align to TRBD2. CDR3 length equals 17 residues. Germline V lookup: CDR1 SGHAT, CDR2 FQNNGV. Losses at the gene ends were 2 bases for V and 2 bases for J; bases not matched to a gene: 9. CDR3 sequence (DNA): TGTGCCAGCAGCTTACGGTTGGCGGGGGTAGCCTACAATGAGCAGTTCTTC. It encodes CASSLRLAGVAYNEQFF.

The V and J genes are TRBV5-4 and TRBJ1-4; no clear D. V was clipped by 0 bases and J by 7 bases, with 10 bases between them. The length of the CDR3 is 14 residues. Germline CDR1 and CDR2: SGHNT and YYREEE (reference sequence). The CDR3, as DNA: TGTGCCAGCAGCTTGGGCGCCGGAGGTGAAAAACTGTTTTTT. This codes for CASSLGAGGEKLFF. Full variable domain (rest looked up from reference TRBV5-4 and TRBJ1-4): ETGVTQSPTHLIKTRGQQVTLRCSSQSGHNTVSWYQQALGQGPQFIFQYYREEENGRGNFPPRFSGLQFPNYSSELNVNALELDDSALYLCASSLGAGGEKLFFGSGTQLSVL.

V is TRBV30 and J is TRBJ1-4; D gene ambiguous. Trimming pared 4 bases from V and 5 bases from J, leaving 14 bases between. CDR1 is GTSNPN and CDR2 is SVGIG in the germline V gene (reference sequence). This CDR3 is built from 14 residues. The CDR3 sequence: CAWTRGAGNEKLFF. The CDR3 nucleotides read TGTGCCTGGACGCGAGGAGCTGGGAATGAAAAACTGTTTTTT.

This chain connects TRBV6-2 or TRBV6-3 to TRBJ2-3; 14 bases map to TRBD2. This CDR3 contains 21 residues. The ends lost 2 bases at V and 8 bases at J; junction bases unmatched: 21. Germline-derived CDR1 and CDR2 are MNHEY and SVGEGT. CDR3 sequence (DNA): TGTGCCAGCAGTTACCCCGGGACGGTATTGCCGGGACTAGCGGGAGCAGGTACGCAGTATTTT. Amino acids: CASSYPGTVLPGLAGAGTQYF.

The chain employs TRBV6-5 and TRBJ1-6; 8 nucleotides line up with TRBD1. The CDR3 length is 15 residues. Germline V gives CDR1 MNHEY, CDR2 SVGAGI. V lost 7 bases and J lost 9; bases outside the gene matches: 11. Here the CDR3 reads CASKRQGTAFSPLHF. The DNA for the CDR3 is TGTGCCAGCAAGCGACAGGGGACCGCTTTTTCACCCCTCCACTTT.

The J gene is TRBJ2-5, the V gene TRBV6-5; the match to TRBD2 covers 12 bases. Germline V gene sequence: CDR1 MNHEY, CDR2 SVGAGI. The CDR3 spans 15 residues. Unmatched junction bases numbered 8, after V lost 6 bases and J lost 6 bases. The CDR3 coding sequence is TGTGCCAGCAGCCAAGGACTAGCGGGACCTCAGACCCAGTACTTC. Amino acid sequence: CASSQGLAGPQTQYF.

The chain joins TRBV19 to TRBJ1-4; no definite D call. V was cut by 4 bases and J by 7 bases, with 19 bases left in between. The CDR3 contains 16 residues. From germline, CDR1 is LNHDA and CDR2 SQIVND (reference sequence). The CDR3 reads CASSTKGTPAGEKLFF. The CDR3 DNA sequence: TGTGCCAGTAGTACGAAGGGAACCCCGGCGGGTGAAAAACTGTTTTTT.

This clone occurred a few times. V gene TRBV11-2 combines with J gene TRBJ2-7; 7 positions match TRBD1. Germline lookup yields CDR1 SGHAT and CDR2 FQNNGV. The length of the CDR3 is 17 residues. V dropped 0 bases and J dropped 0; count of bases not matched to a gene: 8. This chain's CDR3 is CASSLDITGERSYEQYV. CDR3 DNA sequence: TGTGCCAGCAGCTTAGATATCACAGGGGAGCGCTCCTACGAGCAGTACGTC.

Only a few counts were recorded for this clone. The chain carries TRBV12-3 or TRBV12-4 and TRBJ1-2; D is undetermined. Trimming pared 6 bases from V and 0 bases from J, leaving 8 bases between. The length of the CDR3 is 13 residues. CDR3 region: CASSPPANYGYTF. The CDR3 nucleotides read TGTGCCAGCAGCCCCCCAGCTAACTATGGCTACACCTTC.

J is TRBJ2-2 and V is TRBV5-1; weak D call: TRBD2 (6 bases). CDR1 is SGHRS, CDR2 YFSETQ, per germline. CDR3 size: 13 residues. V was trimmed by 4 bases and J by 6 bases, leaving 10 bases between them. Written as DNA, the CDR3 is TGCGCCAGCAGCCCGGGGGTTGCCGGGGAGCTGTTTTTT. Its protein product is CASSPGVAGELFF.

The chain is built from TRBV10-3 and TRBJ2-3; TRBD2 aligns across 13 bases. From germline, CDR1 is ENHRY and CDR2 SYGVKD. The V and J ends lost 0 bases and 7 bases, in that order; junction bases with no gene match: 1. The CDR3 extends over 15 amino acids. The DNA of the CDR3 is TGTGCCATCAGTGAGTCGACTAGCGGGAGGAATACGCAGTATTTT. Its translation is CAISESTSGRNTQYF.

The chain is built from TRBV21-1 and TRBJ2-7; TRBD2 is the table's D call, not checked against the DNA. TRBV21-1 is classified as a pseudogene. This CDR3 spans 14 amino acids. CDR3 protein: CASKRRGSSYEQYV. CDR3 sequence (DNA): TGTGCCAGCAAGAGGCGGGGTAGCTCCTACGAGCAGTACGTC.